This TCR beta chain was captured in a study of regulatory dendritic cells for organ transplantation. About the study: On day 6, the dendritic cells were exposed to LPS.

The repertoire was sequenced with immunoSEQ multiplex PCR; TCRdb's copy has only in-frame clones and lacks some. The top ten clones hold more than 1% of a sample with approximately 12,000 clones, approximately 79% of them seen once. Sorted T cells were CFSE-labeled and cultured 5 days with allogeneic regulatory or mature dendritic cells at 1:10. Memory T cells were CD45RO+, naive were CD45RA+, sorted by FACS. The V end lost 2 bases, the J end lost 2 bases, and 9 bases lay between the germline ends. Germline CDR1 is SGHDT and CDR2 is YYEEEE. The CDR3 runs 14 residues. Study conclusions and caveats: Mature dendritic cells appeared to drive more memory CD8+ clonal expansion than regulatory ones. Considerable individual heterogeneity was seen in alloreactive memory CD8+ T cells.

With regard to this clone: What it recognizes is unknown.

The sequenced sample was naive CD8+ T cells from blood cultured with regulatory dendritic cells. The subset here: CD45RA+ naive T cells. This sequence was found in a human donor in good health. This chain links TRBV5-6 with TRBJ2-3; TRBD2 is a possible D gene (6 bases). This chain's CDR3 is CASSFGGNTDTQYF. Written as DNA, the CDR3 is TGTGCCAGCAGCTTCGGGGGTAACACAGATACGCAGTATTTT.